The 14 T cell receptor beta chains below were found in one sample sequenced in a study of naive and memory T cell subsets. Treatment of the sample: skin biopsy from PPD injection site in Mantoux-positive individual. An oligonucleotide containing a UMI was ligated to the 3' end of TCR cDNA. Four PCR rounds used nested alpha and beta constant region primers plus the SP2 primer. A single record per CDR3 protein comes from TCRdb applying MiXCR to the UMI-ligation and nested PCR reads. The table includes around 37,000 distinct CDR3 sequences, 8% to 13% detected once. The material sequenced was skin, taken from a tuberculin skin test site. The receptors come from an adult in good health.

This clonotype was counted many times. V gene TRBV28 combines with J gene TRBJ2-4, with TRBD2 as a possible D gene (6 bases). Deletions cut 6 bases from V and 3 bases from J, with 18 bases between. The CDR3 totals 16 residues. The germline V gene encodes CDR1 MDHEN and CDR2 SYDVKM. CDR3 sequence reads: CASSPVPGTHKNIQYF. The CDR3 DNA reads TGTGCCAGCAGCCCTGTCCCGGGGACTCACAAAAACATTCAGTACTTC.

Concerning this clonotype itself: The junction departs from germline at one end; a sequencing error may be responsible. This chain joins TRBV28 and TRBJ2-7, with D possibly being TRBD2 (5 bases). The germline V gene has CDR1 MDHEN and CDR2 SYDVKM. The CDR3 runs 13 residues. The CDR3 region is CASSWTPSSEQYF. CDR3 bases: TGTGCCAGCAGTTGGACTCCCTCCTCCGAGCAGTACTTC.

This clonotype was counted many times. The chain has TRBV6-1 and TRBJ2-3; 12 positions match TRBD2. The V gene end was trimmed by 6 bases and the J gene end by 5 bases; junction bases not matched to a gene: 9. The CDR3 loop spans 16 amino acids. CDR1 and CDR2 (germline): MNHNS, SASEGT. The CDR3 nucleotides read TGTGCCAGCAGCCAGACTAGCGGGGGAGGAAAAGATACGCAGTATTTT. Protein product: CASSQTSGGGKDTQYF.

V and J are TRBV10-3 and TRBJ2-7; TRBD2 might be the D (7 bases). Looked up from germline, CDR1 is ENHRY and CDR2 is SYGVKD. This CDR3 contains 15 residues. V was clipped by 0 bases and J by 6 bases, with 15 bases between them. CDR3 region: CAISESAGANPEQYF. The DNA for the CDR3 is TGTGCCATCAGTGAGTCGGCGGGGGCTAACCCCGAGCAGTACTTC.

The table lists this clonotype with many counts. The gene calls are TRBV5-1 and TRBJ2-1; 12 bases are shared with TRBD2. This CDR3 spans 14 amino acids. Germline loops: CDR1 SGHRS, CDR2 YFSETQ. J lost 7 bases, V lost 7 bases, and 6 bases had no gene match. DNA of the CDR3: TGCGCCAGCTCCGCGACTAGCGGGAGAAATGAGCAGTTCTTC. Translated: CASSATSGRNEQFF.

The sample holds many counts of this clonotype. CDR3 DNA sequence: TGTGCCAGCAGCCTCTTAGCCGCTAGTGTCTGGCAGTTCTTC. Translating it yields CASSLLAASVWQFF. V is TRBV7-9 and J is TRBJ2-1; D gene ambiguous. Per germline, CDR1 SEHNR and CDR2 FQNEAQ (reference sequence). This CDR3 spans 14 amino acids. Trimming stripped 5 bases from V and 12 bases from J, with 20 bases between.

This clonotype was detected many times. The V and J genes are TRBV7-6 and TRBJ2-7, with 9 bases lining up with TRBD1. The V gene end was trimmed by 5 bases and the J gene end by 2 bases; junction bases not matched to a gene: 7. Germline CDR1 is SGHVS and CDR2 is FNYEAQ. CDR3 length equals 15 residues. Here the CDR3 DNA reads TGTGCCAGCAGCCAGGGACAGGGTGGACCCTACGAGCAGTACTTC. Translated, it gives CASSQGQGGPYEQYF.

This chain links TRBV27 with TRBJ2-1, with 10 bases aligning to TRBD2. The CDR3 is made up of 16 amino acids. Germline CDR1 reads MNHEY; CDR2 reads SMNVEV (reference sequence). V lost 5 bases to trimming and J lost 2 bases; unmatched junction nucleotides: 6. The CDR3 DNA sequence: TGTGCCAGCAGTCCCGGACTAGCGGTCGCCTACAATGAGCAGTTCTTC. Protein product: CASSPGLAVAYNEQFF.

In this sample, this clonotype turned up a few times. The CDR3 DNA is TGTGCCAGCACTTATGGGGGGCGGGCGGGCTACGAGCAGTACTTC. Translating gives CASTYGGRAGYEQYF. The chain carries TRBV28 and TRBJ2-7; D assignment may be TRBD1 or TRBD2 (6 bases each). CDR3 length: 15 residues. With 7 bases removed from V and 3 bases from J, the gap between germline ends came to 19 bases. Germline values: CDR1 MDHEN, CDR2 SYDVKM.

This clonotype appeared many times. The chain couples TRBV20-1 to TRBJ2-7; D may be TRBD2 (5 bases). The germline V gene has CDR1 DFQATT and CDR2 SNEGSKA (reference sequence). CDR3 length: 17 residues. V shed 1 base and J shed 2 bases, with 21 bases lying between them. CDR3 residues: CSARGPSRRMGAYEQYF. In DNA form, the CDR3 reads TGCAGTGCTAGAGGTCCGAGCCGACGGATGGGAGCCTACGAGCAGTACTTC.

This clonotype appeared a few times. The genes are TRBV7-3 and TRBJ2-1; TRBD1 matches at 8 bases. The CDR3 is made up of 16 amino acids. Germline loops: CDR1 SGHTA, CDR2 FQGTGA. V gave up 2 bases and J gave up 4 bases; unmatched junction bases: 7. The CDR3 region is CASSLDGTGRYNEQFF. The CDR3 coding sequence is TGTGCCAGCAGCTTAGACGGGACAGGTCGGTACAATGAGCAGTTCTTC.

In its sample, this clonotype was seen a few times. CDR3 coding DNA: TGCAGTGCTAGTCGGACAGCCAAATCCTACGAGCAGTACTTC. Residues: CSASRTAKSYEQYF. The gene calls are TRBV20-1 and TRBJ2-7; the D gene is possibly TRBD1 (6 bases). Germline V gene data show CDR1 as DFQATT and CDR2 as SNEGSKA (reference sequence). The CDR3 length is 14 residues. The germline V and J ends were trimmed by 3 bases and 1 base, with 13 bases remaining between them.

CDR3 DNA: TGCAGCGTTTCTAGCGGGAGGCTCCGGAACTACGAGCAGTACTTC. Translating gives CSVSSGRLRNYEQYF. This chain links TRBV29-1 with TRBJ2-7, with 11 bases that match TRBD2. The CDR3 contains 15 residues. Germline CDR1 SQVTM, CDR2 ANQGSEA. The ends lost 5 bases at V and 3 bases at J; junction bases unmatched: 9.

This clonotype was seen many times. This chain uses TRBV29-1 with TRBJ2-3; D gene ambiguous. Looked up from germline, CDR1 is SQVTM and CDR2 is ANQGSEA. V was trimmed by 7 bases and J by 2 bases, leaving 7 bases between them. The CDR3 is made up of 11 amino acids. The DNA of the CDR3 is TGCAGCGACCGATACACAGATACGCAGTATTTT. Its protein product is CSDRYTDTQYF.